The 13 T cell receptor beta chains presented below share a single source sample, sequenced in a study of blood T cell repertoires in COVID-19. Sequencing used immunoSEQ multiplex PCR; TCRdb keeps in-frame clones, though not all of them. The sample records some 150,000 clones, roughly nine tenths being singletons. The sequenced material came from peripheral blood. Every receptor here comes from a human donor in a cohort sampled during active COVID-19.

The chain couples TRBV4-3 to TRBJ2-5; TRBD1 aligns across 7 bases. There are 15 residues in the CDR3. Germline loops: CDR1 LGHNA, CDR2 YSLEER. V shed 1 base and J 5 bases; nucleotides not matched to a gene: 7. The CDR3 region has the DNA TGCGCCAGCAGCCAAGGAAAAGGGGGCTTCGAGACCCAGTACTTC. Amino acids: CASSQGKGGFETQYF.

This clone has just a few counts. The chain joins TRBV2 to TRBJ2-7; no clear D. The CDR3 totals 11 residues. Per the germline V gene, CDR1 is SNHLY and CDR2 is FYNNEI. Trimming removed 4 bases at V and 3 bases at J, with 4 bases between. As DNA, the CDR3 is TGTGCCAGCAGTGCCCACTACGAGCAGTACTTC. It translates to CASSAHYEQYF.

The rearrangement joins TRBV15 to TRBJ2-3, with 7 bases that match TRBD2. Germline V gives CDR1 LNHNV, CDR2 YYDKDF (reference sequence). The CDR3 spans 16 residues. V gave up 3 bases and J gave up 4 bases; unmatched junction bases: 10. The CDR3 nucleotides are TGTGCCACCAGCAGTGGAATAGCGGGCACCGCAGATACGCAGTATTTT. It is translated as CATSSGIAGTADTQYF.

V and J are TRBV5-1 and TRBJ2-3; 7 nucleotides align to TRBD2. CDR3 length equals 12 residues. J lost 10 bases, V lost 4 bases, and 6 bases had no gene match. The V gene's germline CDR1 is SGHRS and CDR2 YFSETQ. The CDR3 DNA is TGCGCCAGCAGCCCCACTAGCGAAGCGCAGTATTTT. Its translation: CASSPTSEAQYF.

This clone was counted once. This chain uses TRBV27 with TRBJ1-5; D may be TRBD1 (5 bases). Germline CDR1 is MNHEY and CDR2 is SMNVEV (reference sequence). V was shortened by 6 bases and J by 5 bases, with 14 bases between the two germline ends. CDR3 size: 14 residues. In nucleotides, the CDR3 is TGTGCCAGCAGAAAGCAGGGTATTGATCAGCCCCAGCATTTT. Its protein product is CASRKQGIDQPQHF.

The chain uses TRBV4-3 and TRBJ2-7, with a possible D match to TRBD2 (6 bases). Trimming took 4 bases from V and 2 from J, leaving 15 bases between them. CDR3 length equals 15 residues. The germline CDR1 and CDR2 sequences are LGHNA and YSLEER. CDR3 amino acids: CASSPGLGGPYEQYF. The CDR3 coding sequence is TGCGCCAGCAGCCCAGGCTTGGGGGGACCCTACGAGCAGTACTTC.

The chain links TRBV18 to TRBJ2-7, with TRBD1 identical over 7 bases. Germline CDR1 reads KGHSH; CDR2 reads LQKENI. V shed 2 bases and J 2 bases; nucleotides not matched to a gene: 18. This CDR3 has 19 residues. The CDR3 sequence: CASSPSGAGQELSPYEQYF. The CDR3 nucleotides are TGTGCCAGCTCACCATCGGGCGCCGGACAGGAACTTAGTCCCTACGAGCAGTACTTC.

This rearrangement joins TRBV7-9 to TRBJ1-2; D is possibly TRBD1 (6 bases). Germline V CDR1 and CDR2: SEHNR, FQNEAQ (reference sequence). There are 12 residues in the CDR3. Trimming stripped 8 bases from V and 10 bases from J, with 17 bases between. The CDR3 spells CASAWTADDYTF. In DNA form, the CDR3 reads TGTGCCAGCGCGTGGACAGCGGATGACTACACCTTC.

The J gene is TRBJ1-3, the V gene TRBV18; no firm D call. This CDR3 has 13 amino acids. V dropped 2 bases and J dropped 5 bases, with 7 bases sitting between them. Germline loops: CDR1 KGHSH, CDR2 LQKENI. Written as DNA, the CDR3 is TGTGCCAGCTCACCATCGGGAAGAAACACCATATATTTT. Protein: CASSPSGRNTIYF.

CDR3 region: CASSRFPGRDTGELFF. The CDR3 nucleotides are TGTGCCAGTAGTAGATTCCCGGGGAGAGACACCGGGGAGCTGTTTTTT. The V gene is TRBV19, the J gene TRBJ2-2, with D possibly being TRBD2 (5 bases). The germline V gene has CDR1 LNHDA and CDR2 SQIVND (reference sequence). V dropped 4 bases and J dropped 3 bases, with 15 bases sitting between them. The CDR3 loop spans 16 amino acids.

This clone was observed a few times. The rearrangement uses TRBV10-3 and TRBJ1-5; D unclear. The germline CDR1 and CDR2 sequences are ENHRY and SYGVKD. The V end was cut by 0 bases, the J end by 4 bases, with 7 bases between. CDR3 length: 14 amino acids. Here the CDR3 reads CAISESEENQPQHF. The CDR3 coding sequence is TGTGCCATCAGTGAGTCCGAAGAGAATCAGCCCCAGCATTTT.

This clone has a single count. The J gene is TRBJ2-7, the V gene TRBV5-1, with TRBD1 as a possible D gene (5 bases). Germline-derived CDR1 and CDR2 are SGHRS and YFSETQ. The CDR3 is made up of 15 amino acids. The V end was cut by 4 bases, the J end by 2 bases, with 16 bases between. CDR3 sequence reads: CASSVRGGATYEQYF. The CDR3 coding sequence is TGCGCCAGCAGCGTTAGAGGTGGGGCGACCTACGAGCAGTACTTC.

This clone was observed at least ten times. This chain joins TRBV7-2 and TRBJ1-1; D not certain. The CDR3 extends over 13 amino acids. The germline gives CDR1 SGHTA, CDR2 FQGNSA. V lost 1 base, J lost 3 bases, and 6 bases lay in between. The CDR3 spells CASSLGRYTEAFF. The DNA of the CDR3 is TGTGCCAGCAGCTTAGGCAGATACACTGAAGCTTTCTTT.